This is a list of T cell receptor beta chains from one sample in a study of T cell responses to AZD1222 COVID-19 vaccine. Some clones are missing from TCRdb's copy, which holds only in-frame ones; the method was immunoSEQ multiplex PCR. The repertoire has roughly 100,000 clones, 75% to 90% of them found once; the top ten carry 44%. Sample: peripheral blood, taken 28 days after the second AZD1222 dose. The receptors derive from an adult who received the AZD1222 COVID-19 vaccine. The CDR3 runs from the conserved cysteine through the conserved F or W. D genes are given only for firm matches. Clone size is stated in some rows and not others, as once, few, many or a class when expanded.

D gene | clone size | J gene | V gene | CDR3 protein | CDR3 DNA
TRBD2 | NA | TRBJ2-7 | TRBV6-5 | CASSPRGGRAYEQYF | TGTGCCAGCAGCCCCCGGGGCGGGAGGGCCTACGAGCAGTACTTC
NA | NA | TRBJ2-3 | TRBV7-2 | CASSLGGEDTQYF | TGTGCCAGCAGCTTAGGAGGGGAGGATACGCAGTATTTT
NA | NA | TRBJ2-1 | TRBV27 | CASSLSRNHGEQFF | TGTGCCAGCAGTTTAAGTCGGAATCACGGTGAGCAGTTCTTC
NA | NA | TRBJ2-7 | TRBV7-2 | CASSYGDGGFYEQYF | TGTGCCAGCAGCTACGGGGACGGCGGGTTCTACGAGCAGTACTTC
NA | NA | TRBJ2-5 | TRBV7-9 | CASSQTLQGGRETQYF | TGTGCCAGCAGCCAAACGCTACAGGGAGGTCGAGAGACCCAGTACTTC
NA | NA | TRBJ2-7 | TRBV28 | CASSPTGPPDEQYF | TGTGCCAGCAGCCCGACAGGACCCCCAGACGAGCAGTACTTC
TRBD2 | NA | TRBJ2-7 | TRBV2 | CASHEGLAGTYEQYF | TGTGCCAGTCACGAGGGGCTAGCGGGAACCTACGAGCAGTACTTC
TRBD1 | NA | TRBJ1-5 | TRBV6-2/TRBV6-3 | CASSHRTGRLKPQHF | TGTGCCAGCAGTCACAGGACAGGCCGTCTTAAGCCCCAGCATTTT
TRBD2 | NA | TRBJ2-7 | TRBV7-9 | CASSPGTRPYEQYF | TGTGCCAGCAGCCCCGGGACTAGACCCTACGAGCAGTACTTC
NA | NA | TRBJ2-1 | TRBV5-1 | CASSLEGNEQFF | TGCGCCAGCAGCTTGGAAGGGAATGAGCAGTTCTTC
NA | NA | TRBJ1-6 | TRBV7-3 | CASSSRGDSPLHF | TGTGCCAGCAGCTCGCGGGGGGACTCACCCCTCCACTTT
NA | few | TRBJ1-5 | TRBV28 | CASSLSTQPQHF | TGTGCCAGCAGTTTATCTACTCAGCCCCAGCATTTT
TRBD2 | few | TRBJ2-7 | TRBV11-2 | CASSLRTSASYEQYF | TGTGCCAGCAGCCTCAGGACTAGCGCCTCCTACGAGCAGTACTTC
TRBD1 | few | TRBJ1-1 | TRBV27 | CASSWTGDTEAFF | TGTGCCAGCAGTTGGACAGGGGACACTGAAGCTTTCTTT
NA | NA | TRBJ2-1 | TRBV7-8 | CASSFYSGVIYNEQFF | TGTGCCAGCAGCTTCTATTCGGGGGTGATCTACAATGAGCAGTTCTTC
TRBD1 | NA | TRBJ1-6 | TRBV5-1 | CASSLGTGVNSPLHF | TGCGCCAGCAGCCTCGGGACAGGCGTTAATTCACCCCTCCACTTT
TRBD2 | NA | TRBJ2-1 | TRBV19 | CASSPGLANEQFF | TGTGCCAGTAGTCCGGGACTAGCGAATGAGCAGTTCTTC
NA | NA | TRBJ1-1 | TRBV7-9 | CASSQGTITEAFF | TGTGCCAGCAGCCAAGGGACAATTACTGAAGCTTTCTTT
NA | NA | TRBJ1-5 | TRBV7-6 | CASSLDGNQPQHF | TGTGCCAGCAGCTTGGACGGTAATCAGCCCCAGCATTTT
NA | NA | TRBJ2-1 | TRBV6-5 | CASRPGSINEQFF | TGTGCCAGCAGACCTGGTTCTATAAATGAGCAGTTCTTC
NA | NA | TRBJ1-1 | TRBV19 | CASKVHSNTEAFF | TGTGCCAGTAAGGTTCACTCGAACACTGAAGCTTTCTTT
NA | NA | TRBJ2-5 | TRBV18 | CASSFQETQYF | TGTGCCAGCTCTTTCCAAGAGACCCAGTACTTC
TRBD1 | once | TRBJ1-2 | TRBV7-9 | CASSWGQSLVYGYTF | TGTGCCAGCAGCTGGGGACAGAGTCTGGTCTATGGCTACACCTTC
NA | NA | TRBJ1-1 | TRBV6-5 | CASSYGTTGNTEAFF | TGTGCCAGCAGTTATGGGACTACAGGGAACACTGAAGCTTTCTTT
NA | NA | TRBJ1-2 | TRBV7-9 | CASSLSVVYGYTF | TGTGCCAGCAGCTTATCGGTGGTCTATGGCTACACCTTC
NA | NA | TRBJ1-5 | TRBV6-6 | CASSLRRDNQPQHF | TGTGCCAGCAGTCTCCGACGGGACAATCAGCCCCAGCATTTT
NA | NA | TRBJ2-1 | TRBV9 | CASSVGQHTYNEQFF | TGTGCCAGCAGCGTAGGACAGCACACCTACAATGAGCAGTTCTTC
NA | NA | TRBJ1-3 | TRBV5-4 | CASSANQGNTIYF | TGTGCCAGCAGCGCGAATCAGGGGAACACCATATATTTT
TRBD2 | NA | TRBJ2-3 | TRBV27 | CASSLWTASGRPTSTDTQYF | TGTGCCAGCAGTTTATGGACAGCTAGCGGGAGGCCCACGAGCACAGATACGCAGTATTTT
TRBD1 | NA | TRBJ1-4 | TRBV5-1 | CASSPSGQGAAEKLFF | TGCGCCAGCAGCCCCTCTGGACAGGGGGCAGCGGAAAAACTGTTTTTT
NA | NA | TRBJ2-1 | TRBV7-2 | CASSLKPGVAGYSYNEQFF | TGTGCCAGCAGCTTAAAACCAGGGGTAGCGGGTTACTCCTACAATGAGCAGTTCTTC
NA | NA | TRBJ1-4 | TRBV6-5 | CASSYSGRVEKLFF | TGTGCCAGCAGTTACTCCGGGCGGGTTGAAAAACTGTTTTTT
NA | NA | TRBJ2-5 | TRBV27 | CASSLGQLTETQYF | TGTGCCAGCAGTTTGGGCCAGCTGACAGAGACCCAGTACTTC
TRBD1 | once | TRBJ1-5 | TRBV18 | CASSMRGGSDQPQHF | TGTGCCAGCTCAATGAGAGGGGGCAGCGATCAGCCCCAGCATTTT
NA | NA | TRBJ2-1 | TRBV11-2 | CASSFGGLLTYNEQFF | TGTGCCAGCAGCTTTGGGGGGTTGTTAACCTACAATGAGCAGTTCTTC
NA | NA | TRBJ1-3 | TRBV23-1 | CASSPRAPHSGNTIYF | TGCGCCAGCAGTCCCAGGGCCCCTCACTCTGGAAACACCATATATTTT
NA | few | TRBJ2-7 | TRBV2 | CASSEAEKYEQYF | TGTGCCAGCAGTGAAGCGGAAAAGTACGAGCAGTACTTC
TRBD2 | NA | TRBJ2-3 | TRBV15 | CATSSREGLAGETQYF | TGTGCCACCAGCAGCCGAGAGGGACTAGCGGGAGAAACGCAGTATTTT
TRBD2 | NA | TRBJ2-7 | TRBV6-1 | CASSEVRGSVYEQYF | TGTGCCAGCAGTGAAGTGCGCGGGAGTGTCTACGAGCAGTACTTC
TRBD1 | NA | TRBJ2-7 | TRBV7-3 | CASSLTGGLYEQYF | TGTGCCAGCAGCTTGACAGGGGGGCTATACGAGCAGTACTTC
TRBD1 | NA | TRBJ1-1 | TRBV9 | CASSVGTDPEAFF | TGTGCCAGCAGCGTGGGGACAGACCCTGAAGCTTTCTTT
NA | NA | TRBJ2-5 | TRBV28 | CASSSTGQGLKETQYF | TGTGCCAGCAGCTCCACCGGTCAGGGCCTCAAAGAGACCCAGTACTTC
TRBD2 | NA | TRBJ2-4 | TRBV25-1 | CASDPGLAGEGGNIQYF | TGTGCCAGTGATCCGGGACTAGCGGGAGAGGGGGGAAACATTCAGTACTTC
NA | NA | TRBJ2-7 | TRBV20-1 | CSVRRPGEQYF | TGCAGCGTCCGAAGGCCGGGGGAGCAGTACTTC
NA | NA | TRBJ2-7 | TRBV6-6 | CASSPLDYEQYF | TGTGCCAGCAGTCCGCTCGACTACGAGCAGTACTTC